These 9 T cell receptor beta chains came from one sample sequenced in a study of control samples from healthy donors and cancer patients. TCRdb's copy holds only in-frame clones and misses some; the assay was immunoSEQ multiplex PCR. The data show about 47,000 clones, around 80% seen once. Sequencing was performed on blood. These receptors all come from a man in his 70s in good health.

The chain joins TRBV11-3 to TRBJ2-7; D is uncertain. Trimming pared 1 base from V and 0 bases from J, leaving 7 bases between. The CDR3 has 14 amino acids. The germline V gene has CDR1 SGHNT and CDR2 YENEEA. The CDR3 DNA reads as TGTGCCAGCAGCTTAGGCCAGAGCTCCTACGAGCAGTACTTC. Protein sequence: CASSLGQSSYEQYF.

This rearrangement joins TRBV27 to TRBJ2-1; 11 bases fit TRBD2. Germline-derived CDR1 and CDR2 are MNHEY and SMNVEV (reference sequence). The CDR3 totals 21 residues. The junction had 15 bases not matched to a gene; V was cut back by 1 base and J by 1 base. In DNA form, the CDR3 reads TGTGCCAGCAGTTTATACTTCGAGGCTAGCGGGGGGCCGGAATCCTACAATGAGCAGTTCTTC. It translates to CASSLYFEASGGPESYNEQFF.

This sequence joins TRBV11-2 and TRBJ2-4; 10 nucleotides line up with TRBD2. This CDR3 has 13 residues. J was trimmed by 7 bases and V by 5 bases; bases with no gene match: 2. Germline CDR1 SGHAT, CDR2 FQNNGV. CDR3 in amino acids: CASSAGLANIQYF. CDR3 nucleotides: TGTGCCAGCAGCGCGGGACTAGCGAACATTCAGTACTTC.

This chain uses TRBV5-1 with TRBJ2-1; 8 bases map to TRBD2. This CDR3 has 14 residues. From germline, CDR1 is SGHRS and CDR2 YFSETQ. The trim removed 2 bases at V and 8 bases at J, leaving 6 bases unmatched. The CDR3 DNA is TGCGCCAGCAGCTTCTCCGGGGGGGCCGATGAGCAGTTCTTC. Encoded protein: CASSFSGGADEQFF.

The V call is TRBV5-1, the J call TRBJ2-1; D is uncertain. V lost 7 bases to trimming and J lost 0 bases, with 8 bases between them. This CDR3 contains 13 residues. Germline V gives CDR1 SGHRS, CDR2 YFSETQ. CDR3 DNA: TGCGCCAGCTCCCCTCGCTCCTACAATGAGCAGTTCTTC. Its translation is CASSPRSYNEQFF.

The J gene is TRBJ2-2, the V gene TRBV6-5; D possibly corresponds to TRBD1 (6 bases). The CDR3 length is 15 residues. With 6 bases removed from V and 2 bases from J, the gap between germline ends came to 13 bases. From germline, CDR1 is MNHEY and CDR2 SVGAGI. Here the CDR3 DNA reads TGTGCCAGCAGGGTCGGGACATCCAACACCGGGGAGCTGTTTTTT. It translates to CASRVGTSNTGELFF.

The sample holds a few counts of this clone. This chain links TRBV15 with TRBJ1-2; D may be TRBD1 (6 bases). Germline V CDR1 and CDR2: LNHNV, YYDKDF (reference sequence). CDR3 size: 15 residues. Trimming left V 5 bases short and J 2 bases short, with 15 bases between. The CDR3 sequence: CATSPGGTLNYGYTF. CDR3 bases: TGTGCCACCAGCCCAGGAGGGACACTAAACTATGGCTACACCTTC.

Only a few counts were recorded for this clone. The rearrangement uses TRBV14 and TRBJ2-1; 8 nucleotides match TRBD2. Germline V gene lookup returns CDR1 SGHDN and CDR2 FVKESK. The CDR3 is made up of 16 amino acids. V lost 1 base and J lost 1; bases outside the gene matches: 3. The DNA for the CDR3 is TGTGCCAGCAGCCAAGGTTTAGCGGGGTCCTACAATGAGCAGTTCTTC. It yields the protein CASSQGLAGSYNEQFF.

The chain combines TRBV19 with TRBJ2-7, with D possibly TRBD2 on 7 matching bases. The CDR3 is 16 amino acids. Trimming removed 5 bases from V and 1 base from J, with 18 bases in between. Germline V gene data show CDR1 as LNHDA and CDR2 as SQIVND (reference sequence). CDR3 region: CASSGGAGGASYEQYF. CDR3 DNA: TGTGCCAGTAGTGGGGGGGCTGGCGGGGCATCCTACGAGCAGTACTTC.